The clone carrying this TCR beta chain was seen just once. Its antigen remains unknown. This entry is derived from a study of stem cell transplantation in POMP-related autoinflammatory disease. Assay: immunoSEQ multiplex PCR; the TCRdb copy retains only in-frame clones and omits some. The table has about 32,000 clones, around nine tenths seen once. The study's findings and limits: In PRAID patients, the number of distinct TRB V-J gene pairings was restricted.

Germline V gene lookup returns CDR1 MNHNS and CDR2 SASEGT. The length of the CDR3 is 13 residues. V gave up 5 bases and J gave up 9 bases, with 14 bases separating them. V usage is TRBV6-1 and J usage is TRBJ1-5; TRBD1 might be the D (5 bases). The sequence was obtained from a human donor with POMP-related autoinflammation and immune dysregulation (PRAID). Sequencing was performed on CD4+ T cells from PBMCs, taken before stem cell transplantation. CDR3 nucleotide sequence: TGTGCCAGCAGTTTCCGGGACCGGGGGCCCCAGCATTTT. As protein: CASSFRDRGPQHF.